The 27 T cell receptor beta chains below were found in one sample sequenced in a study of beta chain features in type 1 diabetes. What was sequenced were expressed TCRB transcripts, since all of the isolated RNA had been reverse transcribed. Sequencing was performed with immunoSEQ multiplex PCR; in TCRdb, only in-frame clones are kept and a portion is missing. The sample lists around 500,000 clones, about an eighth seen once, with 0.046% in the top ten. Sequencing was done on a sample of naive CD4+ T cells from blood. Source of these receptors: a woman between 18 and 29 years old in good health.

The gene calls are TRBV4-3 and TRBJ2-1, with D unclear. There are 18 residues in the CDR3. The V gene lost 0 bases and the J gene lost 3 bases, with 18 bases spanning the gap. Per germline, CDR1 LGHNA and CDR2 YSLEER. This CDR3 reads CASSQERSTAYGYNEQFF. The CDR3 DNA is TGCGCCAGCAGCCAAGAGAGGAGTACAGCCTACGGCTACAATGAGCAGTTCTTC.

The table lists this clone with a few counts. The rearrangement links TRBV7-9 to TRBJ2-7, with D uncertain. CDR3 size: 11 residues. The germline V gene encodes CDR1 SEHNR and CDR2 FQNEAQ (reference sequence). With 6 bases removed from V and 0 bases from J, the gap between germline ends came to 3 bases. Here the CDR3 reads CASSDSYEQYV. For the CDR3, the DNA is TGTGCCAGCAGTGACTCCTACGAGCAGTACGTC.

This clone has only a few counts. Written as DNA, the CDR3 is TGTGCCAGCAGCCCGGGACAGGGGCGATCTGGGCAGTACGTC. Encoded protein: CASSPGQGRSGQYV. The genes are TRBV28 and TRBJ2-7; 10 nucleotides align to TRBD1. This CDR3 has 14 residues. CDR1 and CDR2 from the germline V gene are MDHEN and SYDVKM. Germline trimming cut 6 bases from V and 9 bases from J; bases unmatched to any gene: 11.

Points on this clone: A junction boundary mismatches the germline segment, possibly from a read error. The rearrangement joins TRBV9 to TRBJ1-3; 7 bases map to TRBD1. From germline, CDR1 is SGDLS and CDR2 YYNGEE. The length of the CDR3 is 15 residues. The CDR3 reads CASSKTGFKGSTIYF. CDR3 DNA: TGTGCCAGCAGCAAGACAGGGTTTAAGGGAAGCACCATATATTTT.

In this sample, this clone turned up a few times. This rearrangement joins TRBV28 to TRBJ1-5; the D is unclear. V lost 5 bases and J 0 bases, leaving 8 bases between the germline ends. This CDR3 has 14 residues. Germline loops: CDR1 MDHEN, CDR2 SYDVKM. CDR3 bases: TGTGCCAGCAGTCGGCAGTATAGCAATCAGCCCCAGCATTTT. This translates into CASSRQYSNQPQHF. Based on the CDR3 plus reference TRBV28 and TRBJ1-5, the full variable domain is DVKVTQSSRYLVKRTGEKVFLECVQDMDHENMFWYRQDPGLGLRLIYFSYDVKMKEKGDIPEGYSVSREKKERFSLILESASTNQTSMYLCASSRQYSNQPQHFGDGTRLSIL.

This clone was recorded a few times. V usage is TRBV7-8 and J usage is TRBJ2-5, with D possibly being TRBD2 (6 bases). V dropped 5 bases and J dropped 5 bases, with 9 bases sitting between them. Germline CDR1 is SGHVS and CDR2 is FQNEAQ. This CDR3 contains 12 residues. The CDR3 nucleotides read TGTGCCAGCAGCCCGGCGGGGGAGACCCAGTACTTC. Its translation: CASSPAGETQYF.

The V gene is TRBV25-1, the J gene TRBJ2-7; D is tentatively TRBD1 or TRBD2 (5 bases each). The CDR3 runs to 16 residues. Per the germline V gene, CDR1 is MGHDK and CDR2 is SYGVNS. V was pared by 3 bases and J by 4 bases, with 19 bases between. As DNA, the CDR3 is TGTGCCAGCAGTGAGGTTTTTGGGACGCCCTTATACGAGCAGTACTTC. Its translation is CASSEVFGTPLYEQYF.

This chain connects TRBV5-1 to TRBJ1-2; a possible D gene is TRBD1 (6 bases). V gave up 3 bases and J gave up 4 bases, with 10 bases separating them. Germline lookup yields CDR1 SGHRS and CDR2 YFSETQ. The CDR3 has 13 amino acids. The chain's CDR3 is CASSYQDSYGYTF. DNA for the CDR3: TGCGCCAGCAGCTACCAGGACAGCTATGGCTACACCTTC.

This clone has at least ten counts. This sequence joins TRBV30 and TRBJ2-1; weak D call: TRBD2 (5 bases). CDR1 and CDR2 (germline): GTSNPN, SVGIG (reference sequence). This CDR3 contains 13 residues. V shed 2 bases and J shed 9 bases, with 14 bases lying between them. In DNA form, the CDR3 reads TGTGCCTGGAGTAGCGGACCCTCGCGTGAGCAGTTCTTC. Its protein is CAWSSGPSREQFF.

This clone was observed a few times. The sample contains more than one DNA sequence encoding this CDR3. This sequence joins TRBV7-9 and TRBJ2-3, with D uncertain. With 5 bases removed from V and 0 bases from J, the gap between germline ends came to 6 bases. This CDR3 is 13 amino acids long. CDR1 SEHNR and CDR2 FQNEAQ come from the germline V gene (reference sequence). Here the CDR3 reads CASSLDSTDTQYF. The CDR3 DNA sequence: TGTGCCAGCAGCCTGGACAGCACAGATACGCAGTATTTT.

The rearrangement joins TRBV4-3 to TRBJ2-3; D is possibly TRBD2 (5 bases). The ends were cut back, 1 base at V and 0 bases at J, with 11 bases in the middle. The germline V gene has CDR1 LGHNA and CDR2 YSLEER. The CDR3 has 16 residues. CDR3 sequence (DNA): TGCGCCAGCAGCCAAGCATCCCGGGGTAGCACAGATACGCAGTATTTT. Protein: CASSQASRGSTDTQYF.

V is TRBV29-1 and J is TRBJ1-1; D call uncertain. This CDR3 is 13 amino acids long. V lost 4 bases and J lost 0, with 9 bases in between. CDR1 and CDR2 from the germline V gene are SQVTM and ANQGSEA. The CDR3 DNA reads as TGCAGCGTTGGATTTGGGGTGAACACTGAAGCTTTCTTT. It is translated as CSVGFGVNTEAFF.

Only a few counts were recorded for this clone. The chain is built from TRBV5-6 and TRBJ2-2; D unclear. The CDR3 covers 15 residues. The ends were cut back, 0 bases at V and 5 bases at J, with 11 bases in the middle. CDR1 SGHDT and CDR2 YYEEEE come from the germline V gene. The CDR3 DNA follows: TGTGCCAGCAGCTTGGGGCGGCTGAGGACCGGGGAGCTGTTTTTT. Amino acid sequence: CASSLGRLRTGELFF.

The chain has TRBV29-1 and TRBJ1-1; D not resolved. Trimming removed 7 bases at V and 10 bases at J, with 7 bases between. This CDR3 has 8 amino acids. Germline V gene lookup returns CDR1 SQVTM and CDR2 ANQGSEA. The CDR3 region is CSAEGAFF. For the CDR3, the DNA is TGCAGCGCCGAGGGAGCTTTCTTT. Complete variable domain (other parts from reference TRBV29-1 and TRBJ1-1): SAVISQKPSRDICQRGTSLTIQCQVDSQVTMMFWYRQQPGQSLTLIATANQGSEATYESGFVIDKFPISRPNLTFSTLTVSNMSPEDSSIYLCSAEGAFFGQGTRLTVV.

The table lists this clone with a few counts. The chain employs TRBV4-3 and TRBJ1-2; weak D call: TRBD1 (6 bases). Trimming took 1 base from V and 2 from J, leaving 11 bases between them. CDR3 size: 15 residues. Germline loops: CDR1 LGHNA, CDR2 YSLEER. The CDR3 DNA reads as TGCGCCAGCAGCCAAGCCCTGACAGGAAACTATGGCTACACCTTC. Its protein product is CASSQALTGNYGYTF.

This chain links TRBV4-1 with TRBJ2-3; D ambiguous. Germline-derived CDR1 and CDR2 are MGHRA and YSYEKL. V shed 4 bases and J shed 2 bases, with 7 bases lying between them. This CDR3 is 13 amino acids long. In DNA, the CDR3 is TGCGCCAGCAGCCGCATGACCACAGATACGCAGTATTTT. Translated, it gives CASSRMTTDTQYF.

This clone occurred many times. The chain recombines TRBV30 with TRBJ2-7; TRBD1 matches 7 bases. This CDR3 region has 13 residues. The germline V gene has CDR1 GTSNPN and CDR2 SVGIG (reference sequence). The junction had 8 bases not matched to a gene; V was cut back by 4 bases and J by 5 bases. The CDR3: CAWNPGGADEQYF. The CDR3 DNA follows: TGTGCCTGGAACCCAGGGGGTGCAGACGAGCAGTACTTC.

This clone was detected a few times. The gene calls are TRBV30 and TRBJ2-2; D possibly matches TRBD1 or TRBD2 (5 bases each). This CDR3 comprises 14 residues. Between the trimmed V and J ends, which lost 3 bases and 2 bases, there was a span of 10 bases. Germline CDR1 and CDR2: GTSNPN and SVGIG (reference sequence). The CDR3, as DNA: TGTGCCTGGAGACGAGGGGATAACACCGGGGAGCTGTTTTTT. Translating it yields CAWRRGDNTGELFF.

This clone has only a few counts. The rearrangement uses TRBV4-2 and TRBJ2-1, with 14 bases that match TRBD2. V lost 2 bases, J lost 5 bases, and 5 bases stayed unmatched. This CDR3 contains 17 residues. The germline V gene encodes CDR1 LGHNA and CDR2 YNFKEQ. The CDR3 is CASSQPQTSGGDNEQFF. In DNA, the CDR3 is TGTGCCAGCAGCCAACCGCAGACTAGCGGGGGGGACAATGAGCAGTTCTTC.

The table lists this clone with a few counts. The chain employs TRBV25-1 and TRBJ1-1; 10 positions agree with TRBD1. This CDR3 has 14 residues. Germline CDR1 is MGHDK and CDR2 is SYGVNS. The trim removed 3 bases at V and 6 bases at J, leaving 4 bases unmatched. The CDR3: CASSETGGSAEAFF. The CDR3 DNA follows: TGTGCCAGCAGTGAGACAGGGGGCTCCGCTGAAGCTTTCTTT.

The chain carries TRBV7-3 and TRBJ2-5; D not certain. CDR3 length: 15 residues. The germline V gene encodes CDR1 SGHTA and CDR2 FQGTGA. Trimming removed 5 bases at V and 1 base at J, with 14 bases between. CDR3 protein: CASSPQVASQETQYF. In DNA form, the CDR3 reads TGTGCCAGCAGCCCCCAGGTGGCAAGCCAAGAGACCCAGTACTTC. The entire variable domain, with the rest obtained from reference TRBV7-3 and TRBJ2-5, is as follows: GAGVSQTPSNKVTEKGKYVELRCDPISGHTALYWYRQSLGQGPEFLIYFQGTGAADDSGLPNDRFFAVRPEGSVSTLKIQRTERGDSAVYLCASSPQVASQETQYFGPGTRLLVL.

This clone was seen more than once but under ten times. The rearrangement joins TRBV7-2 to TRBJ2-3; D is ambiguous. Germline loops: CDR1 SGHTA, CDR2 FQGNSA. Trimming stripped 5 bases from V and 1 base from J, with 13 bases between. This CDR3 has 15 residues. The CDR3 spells CASSPRAMGTDTQYF. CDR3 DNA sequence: TGTGCCAGCAGCCCAAGGGCGATGGGCACAGATACGCAGTATTTT.

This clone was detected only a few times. The CDR3 here is CASSPPKGPGTEAFF. For the CDR3, the DNA is TGTGCCAGCTCACCACCGAAGGGGCCGGGCACTGAAGCTTTCTTT. The chain has TRBV18 and TRBJ1-1, with a possible D match to TRBD1 (5 bases). Germline V gene data show CDR1 as KGHSH and CDR2 as LQKENI. The CDR3 runs 15 residues. Between the trimmed V and J ends, which lost 0 bases and 4 bases, there was a span of 12 bases.

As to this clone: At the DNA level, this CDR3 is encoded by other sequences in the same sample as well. CDR3 sequence (DNA): TGTGCCAGCAGTGTTGAAGAGACCCAGTACTTC. It is translated as CASSVEETQYF. V usage is TRBV2 and J usage is TRBJ2-5; D gene ambiguous. V was pared by 4 bases and J by 3 bases, with 3 bases between. The CDR3 loop spans 11 amino acids. CDR1 is SNHLY, CDR2 FYNNEI, per germline.

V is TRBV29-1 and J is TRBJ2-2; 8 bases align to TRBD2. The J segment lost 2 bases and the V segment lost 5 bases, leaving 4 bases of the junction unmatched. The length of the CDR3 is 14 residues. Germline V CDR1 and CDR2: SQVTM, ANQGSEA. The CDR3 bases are TGCAGCGTTCGGCGGGAGGTAAACACCGGGGAGCTGTTTTTT. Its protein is CSVRREVNTGELFF.

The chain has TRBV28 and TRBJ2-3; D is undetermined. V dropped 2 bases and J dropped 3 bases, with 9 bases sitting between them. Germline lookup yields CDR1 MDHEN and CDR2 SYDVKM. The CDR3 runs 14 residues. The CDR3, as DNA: TGTGCCAGCAGTTTAGGTGGAGTAACAGATACGCAGTATTTT. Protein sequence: CASSLGGVTDTQYF.

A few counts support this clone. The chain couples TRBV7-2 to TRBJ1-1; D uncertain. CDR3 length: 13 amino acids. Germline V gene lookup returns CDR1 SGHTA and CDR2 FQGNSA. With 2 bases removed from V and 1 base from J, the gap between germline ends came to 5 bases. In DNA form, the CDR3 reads TGTGCCAGCAGCTTACAATGGAACACTGAAGCTTTCTTT. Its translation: CASSLQWNTEAFF.